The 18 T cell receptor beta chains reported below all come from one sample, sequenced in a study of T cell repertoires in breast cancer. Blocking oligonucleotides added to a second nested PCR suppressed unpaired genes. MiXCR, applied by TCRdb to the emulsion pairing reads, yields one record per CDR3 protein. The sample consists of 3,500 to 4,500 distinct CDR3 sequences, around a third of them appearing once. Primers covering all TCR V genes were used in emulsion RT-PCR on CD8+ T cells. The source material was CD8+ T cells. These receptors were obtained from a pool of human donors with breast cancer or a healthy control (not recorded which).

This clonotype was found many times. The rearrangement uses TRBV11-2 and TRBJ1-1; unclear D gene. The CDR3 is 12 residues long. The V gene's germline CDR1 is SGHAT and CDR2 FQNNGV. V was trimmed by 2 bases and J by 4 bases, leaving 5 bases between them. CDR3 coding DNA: TGTGCCAGCAGCTTATATCCCACTGAAGCTTTCTTT. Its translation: CASSLYPTEAFF.

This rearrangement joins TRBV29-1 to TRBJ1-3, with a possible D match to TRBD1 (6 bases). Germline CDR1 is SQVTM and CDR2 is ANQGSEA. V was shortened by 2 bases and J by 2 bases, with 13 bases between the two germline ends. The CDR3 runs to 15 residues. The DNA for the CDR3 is TGCAGCGTTGAAAACGACAGGTTAGCTGGAAACACCATATATTTT. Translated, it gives CSVENDRLAGNTIYF. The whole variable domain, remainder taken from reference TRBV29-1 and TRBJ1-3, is SAVISQKPSRDICQRGTSLTIQCQVDSQVTMMFWYRQQPGQSLTLIATANQGSEATYESGFVIDKFPISRPNLTFSTLTVSNMSPEDSSIYLCSVENDRLAGNTIYFGEGSWLTVV.

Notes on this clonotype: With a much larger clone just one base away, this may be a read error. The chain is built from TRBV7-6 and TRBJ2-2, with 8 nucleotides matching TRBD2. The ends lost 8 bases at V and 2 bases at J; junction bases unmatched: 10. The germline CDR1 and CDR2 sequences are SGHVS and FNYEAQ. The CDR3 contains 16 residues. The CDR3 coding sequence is TGTGCCAGCGGCGCCAGAGCGGGGGTTAACACCGGGGAGCTGTTTTTT. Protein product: CASGARAGVNTGELFF.

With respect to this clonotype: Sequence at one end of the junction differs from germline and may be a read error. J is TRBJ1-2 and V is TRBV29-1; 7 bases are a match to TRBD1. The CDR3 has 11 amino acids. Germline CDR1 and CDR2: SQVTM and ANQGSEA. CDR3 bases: TGCAGCGCCTTAACAGGGGCTGGCTACGCCTTC. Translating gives CSALTGAGYAF.

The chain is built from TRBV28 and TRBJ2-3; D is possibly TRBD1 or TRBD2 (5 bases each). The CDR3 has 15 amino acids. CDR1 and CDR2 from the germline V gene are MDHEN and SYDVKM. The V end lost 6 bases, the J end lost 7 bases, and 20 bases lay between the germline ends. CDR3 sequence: CASSPRARGDNTQYF. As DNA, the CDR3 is TGTGCCAGCAGCCCCAGGGCGAGGGGCGACAATACGCAGTATTTT.

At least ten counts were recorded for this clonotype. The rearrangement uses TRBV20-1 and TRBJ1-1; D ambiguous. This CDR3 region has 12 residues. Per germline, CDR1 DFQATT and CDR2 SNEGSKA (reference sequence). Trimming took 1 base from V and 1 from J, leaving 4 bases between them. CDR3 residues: CSARGPNTEAFF. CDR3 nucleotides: TGCAGTGCTAGAGGGCCGAACACTGAAGCTTTCTTT.

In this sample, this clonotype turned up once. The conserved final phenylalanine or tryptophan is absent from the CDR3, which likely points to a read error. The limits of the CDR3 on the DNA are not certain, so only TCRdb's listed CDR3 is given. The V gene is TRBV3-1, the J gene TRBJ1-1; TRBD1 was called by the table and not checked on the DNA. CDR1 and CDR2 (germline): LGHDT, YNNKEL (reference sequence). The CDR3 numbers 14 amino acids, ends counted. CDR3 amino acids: CASSHDRQGNGAFL.

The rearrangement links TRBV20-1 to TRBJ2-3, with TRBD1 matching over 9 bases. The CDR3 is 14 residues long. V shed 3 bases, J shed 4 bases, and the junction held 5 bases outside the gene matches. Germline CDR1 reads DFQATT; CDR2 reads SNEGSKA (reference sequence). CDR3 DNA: TGCAGTGCTAGTGGGACAGGGAAGTCAGATACGCAGTATTTT. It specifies CSASGTGKSDTQYF.

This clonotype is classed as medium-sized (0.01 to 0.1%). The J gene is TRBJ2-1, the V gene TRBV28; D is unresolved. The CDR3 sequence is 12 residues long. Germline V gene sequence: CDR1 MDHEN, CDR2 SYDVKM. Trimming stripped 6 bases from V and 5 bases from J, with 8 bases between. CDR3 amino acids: CASSSGDNEQFF. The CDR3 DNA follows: TGTGCCAGCAGCTCTGGGGACAATGAGCAGTTCTTC.

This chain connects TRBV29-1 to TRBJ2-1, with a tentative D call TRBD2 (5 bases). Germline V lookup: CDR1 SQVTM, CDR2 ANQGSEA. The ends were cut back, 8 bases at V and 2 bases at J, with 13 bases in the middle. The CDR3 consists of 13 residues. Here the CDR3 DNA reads TGCAGCATGGGTGGGAGACCCTACAATGAGCAGTTCTTC. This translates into CSMGGRPYNEQFF.

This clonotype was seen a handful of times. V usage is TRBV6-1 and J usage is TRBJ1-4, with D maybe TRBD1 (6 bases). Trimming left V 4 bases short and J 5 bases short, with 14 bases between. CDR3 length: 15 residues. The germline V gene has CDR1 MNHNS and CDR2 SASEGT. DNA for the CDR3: TGTGCCAGCAGTGTAGGGGGGCTGGGGAATGAAAAACTGTTTTTT. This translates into CASSVGGLGNEKLFF.

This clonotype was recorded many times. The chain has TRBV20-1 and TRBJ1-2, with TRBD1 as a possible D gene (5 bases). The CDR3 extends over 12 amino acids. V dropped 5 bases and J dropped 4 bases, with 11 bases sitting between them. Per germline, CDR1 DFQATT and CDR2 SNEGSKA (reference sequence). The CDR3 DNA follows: TGCAGTGCTTCCGGGACCCTCTATGGCTACACCTTC. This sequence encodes CSASGTLYGYTF.

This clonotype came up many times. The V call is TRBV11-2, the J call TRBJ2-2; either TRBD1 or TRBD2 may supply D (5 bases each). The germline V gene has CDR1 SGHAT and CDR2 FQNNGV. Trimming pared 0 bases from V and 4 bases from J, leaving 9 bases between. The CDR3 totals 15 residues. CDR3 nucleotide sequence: TGTGCCAGCAGCTTAGATGGGGGTTTCACCGGGGAGCTGTTTTTT. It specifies CASSLDGGFTGELFF.

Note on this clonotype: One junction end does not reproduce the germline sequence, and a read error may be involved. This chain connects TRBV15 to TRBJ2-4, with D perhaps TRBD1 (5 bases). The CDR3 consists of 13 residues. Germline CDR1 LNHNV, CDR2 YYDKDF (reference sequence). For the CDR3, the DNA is TGTGCCACCACCTTCAATCTGGACAACCCTCAGCACTTC. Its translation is CATTFNLDNPQHF.

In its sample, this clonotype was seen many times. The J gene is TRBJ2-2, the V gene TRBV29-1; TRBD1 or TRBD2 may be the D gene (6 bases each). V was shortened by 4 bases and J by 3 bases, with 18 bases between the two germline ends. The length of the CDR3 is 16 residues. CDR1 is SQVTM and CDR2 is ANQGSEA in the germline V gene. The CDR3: CSVVLEGGHYTGELFF. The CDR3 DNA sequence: TGCAGCGTTGTTTTAGAGGGGGGCCATTACACCGGGGAGCTGTTTTTT.

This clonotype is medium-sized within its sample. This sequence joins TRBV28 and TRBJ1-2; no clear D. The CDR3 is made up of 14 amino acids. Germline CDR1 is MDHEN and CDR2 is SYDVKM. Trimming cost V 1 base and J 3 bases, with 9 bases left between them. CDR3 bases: TGTGCCAGCAGTTTATCCAAGGCCCACTATGGCTACACCTTC. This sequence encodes CASSLSKAHYGYTF.

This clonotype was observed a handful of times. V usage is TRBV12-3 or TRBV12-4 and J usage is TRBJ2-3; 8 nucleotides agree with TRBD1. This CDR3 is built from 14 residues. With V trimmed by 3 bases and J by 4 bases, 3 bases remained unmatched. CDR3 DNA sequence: TGTGCCAGCAGTTTGAGACAGGGGCCAGATACGCAGTATTTT. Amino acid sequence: CASSLRQGPDTQYF.

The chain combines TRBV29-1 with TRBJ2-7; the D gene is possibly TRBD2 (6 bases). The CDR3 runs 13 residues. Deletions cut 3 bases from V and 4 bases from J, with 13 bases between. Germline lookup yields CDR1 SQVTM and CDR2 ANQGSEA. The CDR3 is CSVEGGPSYEQYF. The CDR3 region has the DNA TGCAGCGTTGAGGGGGGTCCCTCTTACGAGCAGTACTTC.